These 16 T cell receptor beta chains came from one sample sequenced in a study of PD-1 blockade in classical Hodgkin lymphoma. Sequenced by immunoSEQ multiplex PCR; TCRdb stores in-frame clones only, minus some. The sample holds 5,000 to 6,000 clones, approximately 80% seen once. Each patient experienced a relapse that followed autologous stem cell transplantation, and brentuximab vedotin exposure varied. From thawed PBMCs, magnetic negative selection was used to isolate the CD8+ T cells. The specimen was CD8+ T cells from blood, collected at baseline. The receptors derive from a human donor with classical Hodgkin lymphoma.

The chain combines TRBV19 with TRBJ1-1; 10 bases line up with TRBD1. Per the germline V gene, CDR1 is LNHDA and CDR2 is SQIVND (reference sequence). The trim removed 5 bases at V and 7 bases at J, leaving 19 bases unmatched. The CDR3 is made up of 18 amino acids. CDR3 sequence: CASSSSPFRTGGSIEAFF. The DNA for the CDR3 is TGTGCCAGTAGTTCTAGCCCATTTCGGACAGGGGGTTCGATTGAAGCTTTCTTT.

The chain recombines TRBV7-8 with TRBJ1-2; 10 positions match TRBD1. The CDR3 has 14 residues. The V gene end was trimmed by 1 base and the J gene end by 6 bases; junction bases not matched to a gene: 2. Germline V gene lookup returns CDR1 SGHVS and CDR2 FQNEAQ. The CDR3 is CASSLGTGGNGYTF. CDR3 sequence (DNA): TGTGCCAGCAGCTTAGGGACAGGGGGAAATGGCTACACCTTC. Based on the CDR3 plus reference TRBV7-8 and TRBJ1-2, the full variable domain is GAGVSQSPRYKVAKRGQDVALRCDPISGHVSLFWYQQALGQGPEFLTYFQNEAQLDKSGLPSDRFFAERPEGSVSTLKIQRTQQEDSAVYLCASSLGTGGNGYTFGSGTRLTVV.

The J gene is TRBJ1-2, the V gene TRBV5-5; 7 bases line up with TRBD1. Germline V gene sequence: CDR1 SGHKS, CDR2 YYEKEE (reference sequence). This CDR3 is 12 amino acids long. V shed 6 bases and J 6 bases; nucleotides not matched to a gene: 5. The CDR3 sequence is CASIDRENGYTF. The CDR3 DNA reads TGTGCCAGCATTGACAGGGAGAATGGCTACACCTTC.

The CDR3: CASSVVAGGPPDTQYF. CDR3 coding DNA: TGTGCCAGCAGCGTGGTAGCGGGGGGGCCCCCAGATACGCAGTATTTT. This sequence joins TRBV9 and TRBJ2-3; 11 bases match TRBD2. There are 16 residues in the CDR3. Germline V CDR1 and CDR2: SGDLS, YYNGEE. Trimming cost V 2 bases and J 4 bases; bases outside gene matches: 6.

The V call is TRBV29-1, the J call TRBJ2-7; perhaps TRBD1 as D (6 bases). CDR3 size: 12 residues. V was trimmed by 6 bases and J by 3 bases, leaving 12 bases between them. CDR1 is SQVTM, CDR2 ANQGSEA, per germline. CDR3 region: CSVQDSYYEQYF. As DNA, the CDR3 is TGCAGCGTCCAGGACAGCTACTACGAGCAGTACTTC.

V and J are TRBV7-9 and TRBJ2-1; TRBD2 aligns across 12 bases. Unmatched junction bases numbered 4, after V lost 1 base and J lost 9 bases. Germline V gene data show CDR1 as SEHNR and CDR2 as FQNEAQ (reference sequence). The CDR3 contains 15 residues. In DNA, the CDR3 is TGTGCCAGCAGCTTAGTCCTAGCGGGGGGGAGTGAGCAGTTCTTC. Encoded protein: CASSLVLAGGSEQFF.

The count of this clone is one. This chain connects TRBV5-4 to TRBJ1-2; TRBD1 aligns across 7 bases. Germline CDR1 is SGHNT and CDR2 is YYREEE (reference sequence). The CDR3 runs 14 residues. V was clipped by 4 bases and J by 8 bases; unmatched bases: 11. CDR3 coding DNA: TGTGCCAGCAGCCCTCGCCGGGACAGAGGAGGCTACACCTTC. Protein sequence: CASSPRRDRGGYTF.

The J gene is TRBJ2-2, the V gene TRBV5-6; a possible D gene is TRBD2 (7 bases). V shed 6 bases and J shed 1 base, with 16 bases lying between them. Germline CDR1 is SGHDT and CDR2 is YYEEEE. The CDR3 is 16 amino acids. CDR3 DNA sequence: TGTGCCAGCACCCTCGGGGGGCGCAGGAACACCGGGGAGCTGTTTTTT. Amino acid sequence: CASTLGGRRNTGELFF.

This clone was detected a few times. V and J are TRBV19 and TRBJ1-1; D is uncertain. The CDR3 loop spans 14 amino acids. Germline CDR1 LNHDA, CDR2 SQIVND (reference sequence). V gave up 5 bases and J gave up 2 bases, with 12 bases separating them. Written as DNA, the CDR3 is TGTGCCAGTAGTCCTTACCCTATCAACACTGAAGCTTTCTTT. It codes for CASSPYPINTEAFF.

This clone showed up just a few times. The chain carries TRBV27 and TRBJ2-2; D is ambiguous. The V and J ends lost 4 bases and 1 base respectively, with 4 bases between them. Germline CDR1 is MNHEY and CDR2 is SMNVEV (reference sequence). The CDR3 runs to 13 residues. The CDR3 spells CASSYGNTGELFF. Written as DNA, the CDR3 is TGTGCCAGCAGTTATGGGAACACCGGGGAGCTGTTTTTT.

The chain combines TRBV19 with TRBJ1-1; D uncertain. This CDR3 contains 13 residues. CDR1 is LNHDA, CDR2 SQIVND, per germline (reference sequence). Trimming left V 7 bases short and J 1 base short, with 10 bases between. The CDR3 spells CASNLMGNTEAFF. The CDR3 nucleotides are TGTGCCAGTAACCTGATGGGGAACACTGAAGCTTTCTTT.

The chain is built from TRBV15 and TRBJ1-2; D is unresolved. V lost 1 base and J 2 bases, leaving 8 bases between the germline ends. In germline, CDR1 is LNHNV, CDR2 YYDKDF (reference sequence). CDR3 length: 14 amino acids. Here the CDR3 reads CATSRARENYGYTF. The CDR3 DNA follows: TGTGCCACCAGCAGAGCTAGGGAGAACTATGGCTACACCTTC.

The chain is built from TRBV19 and TRBJ2-2; either TRBD1 or TRBD2 may fit D (6 bases each). Germline V lookup: CDR1 LNHDA, CDR2 SQIVND (reference sequence). CDR3 size: 15 residues. The ends were cut back, 5 bases at V and 1 base at J, with 11 bases in the middle. The DNA of the CDR3 is TGTGCCAGTAGTTTTCGGGGGCAGAACACCGGGGAGCTGTTTTTT. It codes for CASSFRGQNTGELFF.

V gene TRBV9 combines with J gene TRBJ2-1, with D unclear. The germline V gene encodes CDR1 SGDLS and CDR2 YYNGEE. The CDR3 runs to 12 residues. Trimming took 0 bases from V and 15 from J, leaving 13 bases between them. Here the CDR3 reads CASSVGKGRPFF. Here the CDR3 DNA reads TGTGCCAGCAGCGTAGGAAAGGGCCGGCCGTTCTTC. Variable domain in full (rest from reference TRBV9 and TRBJ2-1): DSGVTQTPKHLITATGQRVTLRCSPRSGDLSVYWYQQSLDQGLQFLIQYYNGEERAKGNILERFSAQQFPDLHSELNLSSLELGDSALYFCASSVGKGRPFFGPGTRLTVL.

V and J are TRBV7-3 and TRBJ1-6; D gene uncertain. Trimming stripped 0 bases from V and 7 bases from J, with 10 bases between. Per germline, CDR1 SGHTA and CDR2 FQGTGA. The CDR3 runs 15 residues. DNA for the CDR3: TGTGCCAGCAGCTTAACGGCTGGGTCGAATTCACCCCTCCACTTT. Protein product: CASSLTAGSNSPLHF.

This clone has just one count. The V and J genes are TRBV6-5 and TRBJ2-7; D is uncertain. The CDR3 covers 10 residues. Germline V CDR1 and CDR2: MNHEY, SVGAGI. Trimming took off 8 bases at V and 0 bases at J, with 2 bases between the two ends. The CDR3, as DNA: TGTGCCAGCGGCTCCTACGAGCAGTACTTC. This translates into CASGSYEQYF.